These 31 T cell receptor beta chains were all obtained from the same sample, sequenced in a study of cytomegalovirus exposure and HLA in healthy donors. Primers included in the PCR were 60 Vbeta and 13 Jbeta primers. TCRdb's copy holds only in-frame clones and misses some; the assay was immunoSEQ multiplex PCR. The sample has 95,000 to 150,000 clones; 55% to 75% are singletons. The sequenced sample was PBMCs. Receptors originate from a woman between 40 and 55 years old in good health and CMV-seropositive.

A single count supports this clone. V gene TRBV7-9 combines with J gene TRBJ2-7; tentatively, D is TRBD2 (6 bases). CDR1 and CDR2 from the germline V gene are SEHNR and FQNEAQ (reference sequence). The CDR3 totals 13 residues. The V and J ends lost 3 bases and 1 base respectively, with 7 bases between them. The CDR3 reads CASSLGLSYEQYF. The DNA of the CDR3 is TGTGCCAGCAGCTTGGGACTTTCCTACGAGCAGTACTTC.

This clone was counted a few times. V gene TRBV10-3 combines with J gene TRBJ2-3; tentatively, D is TRBD1 (6 bases). CDR1 and CDR2 (germline): ENHRY, SYGVKD. Deletions cut 0 bases from V and 4 bases from J, with 8 bases between. The CDR3 extends over 14 amino acids. The DNA of the CDR3 is TGTGCCATCAGTGAGTCGACAGGTTCAGATACGCAGTATTTT. Translated, it gives CAISESTGSDTQYF.

V and J are TRBV4-3 and TRBJ1-2; D is undetermined. The germline V gene encodes CDR1 LGHNA and CDR2 YSLEER. The CDR3 is made up of 13 amino acids. The V gene lost 2 bases and the J gene lost 7 bases, with 11 bases spanning the gap. For the CDR3, the DNA is TGCGCCAGCAGCCAAATTGGAGCGGGTGGCTACACCTTC. It specifies CASSQIGAGGYTF.

The V gene is TRBV5-1, the J gene TRBJ1-1; D unresolved. Germline V gene sequence: CDR1 SGHRS, CDR2 YFSETQ. The germline V and J ends were trimmed by 2 bases and 4 bases, with 15 bases remaining between them. The CDR3 is 15 amino acids. CDR3 loop: CASSFDGMTGTEAFF. CDR3 nucleotide sequence: TGCGCCAGCAGCTTCGACGGGATGACCGGCACTGAAGCTTTCTTT.

The chain employs TRBV7-9 and TRBJ2-7, with D possibly matching TRBD1 (5 bases). Trimming cost V 3 bases and J 2 bases, with 17 bases left between them. The CDR3 totals 16 residues. Looked up from germline, CDR1 is SEHNR and CDR2 is FQNEAQ (reference sequence). The CDR3 DNA reads as TGTGCCAGCAGCTTGGGGCAGGGTACCGCTCCCTACGAGCAGTACTTC. It codes for CASSLGQGTAPYEQYF.

The V gene is TRBV5-1, the J gene TRBJ2-5; a weak D match, TRBD2 (6 bases). Trimming took off 5 bases at V and 5 bases at J, with 13 bases between the two ends. CDR1 SGHRS and CDR2 YFSETQ come from the germline V gene. This CDR3 is 13 amino acids long. CDR3 loop: CASRSGEGETQYF. The CDR3 nucleotides read TGCGCCAGCAGATCGGGGGAAGGGGAGACCCAGTACTTC.

Remarks on this clone: An end of the junction does not agree with germline; a read error may underlie this. The V call is TRBV18, the J call TRBJ2-2; perhaps TRBD1 as D (6 bases). Germline lookup yields CDR1 KGHSH and CDR2 LQKENI. The CDR3 sequence is 14 residues long. The CDR3 region has the DNA TGTGCCAGCTCACCCACAGGGAACTCCGGGGAGCTGTTTTTT. The encoded protein is CASSPTGNSGELFF.

This chain connects TRBV4-1 to TRBJ2-5; TRBD2 agrees at 10 bases. Germline CDR1 and CDR2: MGHRA and YSYEKL. Trimming cost V 1 base and J 1 base; bases outside gene matches: 3. This CDR3 is 16 amino acids long. Here the CDR3 reads CASSQVLAGSQETQYF. The CDR3 bases are TGCGCCAGCAGCCAAGTACTAGCGGGGTCCCAAGAGACCCAGTACTTC.

This chain joins TRBV5-4 and TRBJ1-1; no firm D call. Deletions cut 0 bases from V and 1 base from J, with 4 bases between. The CDR3 totals 13 residues. Germline-derived CDR1 and CDR2 are SGHNT and YYREEE (reference sequence). CDR3 region: CASSLVANTEAFF. The CDR3 bases are TGTGCCAGCAGCTTGGTAGCGAACACTGAAGCTTTCTTT.

This chain links TRBV7-9 with TRBJ2-1, with TRBD2 matching over 9 bases. CDR1 is SEHNR and CDR2 is FQNEAQ in the germline V gene (reference sequence). The CDR3 contains 18 residues. After removal of 5 bases from V and 7 bases from J, the junction contained 18 bases not matched to a gene. The CDR3 is CASSRRQPTSGSRNEQFF. The CDR3 region has the DNA TGTGCCAGCAGCCGCAGACAACCGACTAGCGGCTCGAGGAATGAGCAGTTCTTC.

This chain joins TRBV12-5 and TRBJ1-2; D ambiguous. CDR1 LGHNT and CDR2 FRNRAP come from the germline V gene. The V gene lost 6 bases and the J gene lost 1 base, with 6 bases spanning the gap. The CDR3 spans 12 residues. DNA of the CDR3: TGTGCTAGTGGGGACTTTAACTATGGCTACACCTTC. Translated, it gives CASGDFNYGYTF.

The chain couples TRBV6-1 to TRBJ1-5; possibly TRBD1 for D (5 bases). CDR3 length equals 16 residues. V was pared by 1 base and J by 5 bases, with 15 bases between. CDR1 and CDR2 (germline): MNHNS, SASEGT. As DNA, the CDR3 is TGTGCCAGCAGTGAAGGGGGCAGTAACGTTCATCAGCCCCAGCATTTT. As protein: CASSEGGSNVHQPQHF.

This clone was recorded a few times. This chain connects TRBV18 to TRBJ2-1; the match to TRBD2 covers 8 bases. The J segment lost 3 bases and the V segment lost 3 bases, leaving 4 bases of the junction unmatched. Germline assignment: CDR1 KGHSH and CDR2 LQKENI. This CDR3 is built from 15 residues. The CDR3 DNA sequence: TGTGCCAGCTCACCGTCGGGGGGGGACTACAATGAGCAGTTCTTC. This translates into CASSPSGGDYNEQFF.

The CDR3 loop is CASSGTGGALYGYTF. The CDR3 DNA follows: TGTGCCAGCAGTGGGACAGGGGGCGCTCTCTATGGCTACACCTTC. The rearrangement links TRBV6-5 to TRBJ1-2; 12 nucleotides agree with TRBD1. V was pared by 5 bases and J by 4 bases, with 5 bases of the junction left unmatched. This CDR3 has 15 amino acids. CDR1 is MNHEY, CDR2 SVGAGI, per germline.

The chain is built from TRBV18 and TRBJ1-1; D not certain. The CDR3 is 14 residues long. Germline-derived CDR1 and CDR2 are KGHSH and LQKENI. The V end was cut by 6 bases, the J end by 0 bases, with 11 bases between. Here the CDR3 DNA reads TGTGCCAGCTCCCCAATGTCGGTGAACACTGAAGCTTTCTTT. It is translated as CASSPMSVNTEAFF. Filled out from reference TRBV18 and TRBJ1-1, the complete variable domain reads NAGVMQNPRHLVRRRGQEARLRCSPMKGHSHVYWYRQLPEEGLKFMVYLQKENIIDESGMPKERFSAEFPKEGPSILRIQQVVRGDSAAYFCASSPMSVNTEAFFGQGTRLTVV.

The chain's CDR3 is CASSSTGPNYGYTF. The CDR3 DNA is TGCGCCAGCAGCTCCACAGGCCCTAACTATGGCTACACCTTC. The chain employs TRBV5-1 and TRBJ1-2, with D tentatively TRBD1 (5 bases). The CDR3 totals 14 residues. Germline assignment: CDR1 SGHRS and CDR2 YFSETQ. Between the trimmed V and J ends, which lost 3 bases and 0 bases, there was a span of 9 bases.

This clone turned up a few times. The rearrangement uses TRBV19 and TRBJ1-1; D is unresolved. The CDR3 totals 13 residues. The germline gives CDR1 LNHDA, CDR2 SQIVND (reference sequence). Trimming stripped 3 bases from V and 1 base from J, with 6 bases between. DNA of the CDR3: TGTGCCAGTAGTATTTACAGGAACACTGAAGCTTTCTTT. Translating gives CASSIYRNTEAFF.

The genes are TRBV10-1 and TRBJ1-4; D perhaps matches TRBD1 (5 bases). Deletions cut 3 bases from V and 11 bases from J, with 16 bases between. Germline V gene sequence: CDR1 WNHNN, CDR2 SYGVQD (reference sequence). The CDR3 consists of 14 residues. CDR3 residues: CASSDRDSMKKLFF. The DNA of the CDR3 is TGCGCCAGCAGTGACAGGGATTCGATGAAGAAACTGTTTTTT.

CDR3 protein: CAIKGDIYYNEQFF. Written as DNA, the CDR3 is TGTGCCATCAAGGGAGACATCTACTACAATGAGCAGTTCTTC. The rearrangement joins TRBV10-3 to TRBJ2-1; tentative D call: TRBD2 (5 bases). There are 14 residues in the CDR3. CDR1 and CDR2 (germline): ENHRY, SYGVKD. Trimming pared 7 bases from V and 3 bases from J, leaving 13 bases between.

There are a few counts of this clone. The genes are TRBV12-5 and TRBJ1-1, with 9 bases fitting TRBD1. The CDR3 has 17 residues. Germline assignment: CDR1 LGHNT and CDR2 FRNRAP. The J segment lost 5 bases and the V segment lost 4 bases, leaving 14 bases of the junction unmatched. The CDR3 loop reads CASGSTAGQGAITEAFF. Written as DNA, the CDR3 is TGTGCTAGTGGTTCTACGGCGGGACAGGGCGCAATAACTGAAGCTTTCTTT.

The chain uses TRBV19 and TRBJ2-7, with D unclear. Germline loops: CDR1 LNHDA, CDR2 SQIVND (reference sequence). Trimming shortened V by 2 bases and J by 6 bases, and 14 bases separated the two germline ends. The CDR3 is made up of 14 amino acids. DNA of the CDR3: TGTGCCAGTAGTATAAGTCATCCTACTGGCGAGCAGTACTTC. This codes for CASSISHPTGEQYF.

The V gene is TRBV6-5, the J gene TRBJ1-2; D call uncertain. CDR3 length equals 13 residues. Trimming cost V 0 bases and J 9 bases, with 11 bases left between them. Looked up from germline, CDR1 is MNHEY and CDR2 is SVGAGI. The CDR3 loop is CASSYSPVSRYTF. The CDR3 DNA reads as TGTGCCAGCAGTTACTCGCCGGTGAGTCGCTACACCTTC.

A few counts support this clone. V and J are TRBV9 and TRBJ1-6; D is unresolved. The CDR3 sequence is 14 residues long. Germline values: CDR1 SGDLS, CDR2 YYNGEE. V shed 4 bases and J shed 7 bases, with 12 bases lying between them. Written as DNA, the CDR3 is TGTGCCAGCAGCCCTAACAGTCCCAATTCACCCCTCCACTTT. This codes for CASSPNSPNSPLHF. The full variable domain, with the rest looked up from reference TRBV9 and TRBJ1-6, is DSGVTQTPKHLITATGQRVTLRCSPRSGDLSVYWYQQSLDQGLQFLIQYYNGEERAKGNILERFSAQQFPDLHSELNLSSLELGDSALYFCASSPNSPNSPLHFGNGTRLTVT.

This clone appeared once. This chain connects TRBV6-5 to TRBJ2-3; 8 bases map to TRBD2. V shed 5 bases, J shed 6 bases, and the junction held 10 bases outside the gene matches. Germline CDR1 reads MNHEY; CDR2 reads SVGAGI. This CDR3 is built from 15 residues. CDR3 sequence (DNA): TGTGCCAGCAGTGCGGGATTAGCGGGGAGGGATACGCAGTATTTT. Translation: CASSAGLAGRDTQYF.

The chain links TRBV15 to TRBJ1-5; D is unresolved. Germline-derived CDR1 and CDR2 are LNHNV and YYDKDF (reference sequence). The CDR3 loop spans 14 amino acids. V shed 0 bases and J shed 6 bases, with 9 bases lying between them. DNA for the CDR3: TGTGCCACCAGCAGAGAAGAAGAGGGTCAGCCCCAGCATTTT. This gives the protein CATSREEEGQPQHF.

The V and J genes are TRBV6-4 and TRBJ2-2; TRBD2 matches at 7 bases. Trimming cost V 6 bases and J 5 bases; bases outside gene matches: 6. This CDR3 has 14 residues. CDR1 MRHNA and CDR2 SNTAGT come from the germline V gene. CDR3 in amino acids: CASSAREGTGELFF. The CDR3 nucleotides are TGTGCCAGCAGCGCCAGGGAGGGAACCGGGGAGCTGTTTTTT.

CDR3 DNA: TGCGCCAGCAGCTCTGGACAGGGCGGGTACGAGCAGTACTTC. Its translation is CASSSGQGGYEQYF. The rearrangement joins TRBV5-1 to TRBJ2-7; 8 bases are a match to TRBD1. CDR1 SGHRS and CDR2 YFSETQ come from the germline V gene. V trimming: 3 bases; J trimming: 4 bases; junction bases outside the gene matches: 6. The CDR3 covers 14 residues. The full variable domain, with the rest looked up from reference TRBV5-1 and TRBJ2-7, is KAGVTQTPRYLIKTRGQQVTLSCSPISGHRSVSWYQQTPGQGLQFLFEYFSETQRNKGNFPGRFSGRQFSNSRSEMNVSTLELGDSALYLCASSSGQGGYEQYFGPGTRLTVT.

The V and J genes are TRBV10-2 and TRBJ2-2; D is possibly TRBD2 (5 bases). Per germline, CDR1 WSHSY and CDR2 SAAADI. V dropped 3 bases and J dropped 0 bases, with 8 bases sitting between them. CDR3 size: 15 residues. The CDR3 sequence is CASSDGLTNTGELFF. The CDR3 nucleotides are TGCGCCAGCAGTGATGGACTGACGAACACCGGGGAGCTGTTTTTT.

This chain uses TRBV5-1 with TRBJ1-4; the D is unclear. Germline lookup yields CDR1 SGHRS and CDR2 YFSETQ. V was pared by 0 bases and J by 0 bases, with 9 bases between. The CDR3 totals 16 residues. CDR3 DNA sequence: TGCGCCAGCAGCTTGGAAAGGAGTGCAACTAATGAAAAACTGTTTTTT. Its translation: CASSLERSATNEKLFF.

This clone was found a few times. The V gene is TRBV4-3, the J gene TRBJ1-3; D may be TRBD1 (5 bases). The CDR3 runs 16 residues. Looked up from germline, CDR1 is LGHNA and CDR2 is YSLEER. The V and J ends lost 0 bases and 3 bases respectively, with 12 bases between them. In nucleotides, the CDR3 is TGCGCCAGCAGCCAAGATTCGACGGGGGTTGGAAACACCATATATTTT. Its translation is CASSQDSTGVGNTIYF.

This chain joins TRBV2 and TRBJ1-1; D call uncertain. The CDR3 spans 12 residues. In germline, CDR1 is SNHLY, CDR2 FYNNEI. V shed 6 bases and J shed 5 bases, with 10 bases lying between them. The CDR3: CASSVKRTEAFF. The CDR3 coding sequence is TGTGCCAGCAGCGTCAAGCGGACTGAAGCTTTCTTT.